This T cell receptor beta chain was profiled in a study of blood T cell repertoires in COVID-19. Across the whole study: Material from acute and convalescent COVID-19 was sourced from the United States, Italy and Spain. T cells, B-cell-depleted T cells, or PBMCs provided the cDNA or gDNA that served as material.

Per the germline V gene, CDR1 is SGHNT and CDR2 is YYREEE (reference sequence). V was pared by 0 bases and J by 6 bases, with 17 bases of the junction left unmatched. The length of the CDR3 is 18 residues. Authors' data handling: Reference gene primer amplification in the assay estimated nucleated cell counts. Only in-frame clones appear in the TCRdb table, and some are missing; sequencing was by immunoSEQ multiplex PCR. Clone size and the V and J calls come from that table; the DNA yielded D and trimming. The top ten clones hold around 13% of a sample with roughly 56,000 clones, around 87% of them seen once.

The chain uses TRBV5-4 and TRBJ1-2, with 7 positions matching TRBD1. Sequencing was performed on peripheral blood. The source of this sequence is a man aged 55-75 years with active COVID-19. CDR3 protein: CASSLGSRTGSFSDGYTF. The CDR3 coding sequence is TGTGCCAGCAGCTTGGGTTCGAGGACAGGTAGTTTTTCGGATGGCTACACCTTC.